The 12 T cell receptor beta chains in this list originate from one sample, sequenced in a study of a mutant IDH1 vaccine in newly diagnosed glioma. Time point noted: week 5, during vaccination. In every dose of vaccine, 300 ug of mutant IDH1 20-mer peptide was given alongside topical imiquimod. No antigen is known for these receptors. Data came from immunoSEQ multiplex PCR; TCRdb stores just in-frame clones and leaves some out. The sample holds approximately 76,000 clones; about 91% are singletons and the top ten take approximately 0.6%. The source was PBMCs, collected from a glioma patient whose treatment included an IDH1 peptide vaccine. All receptors come from a woman in her forties or fifties with glioma.

The rearrangement links TRBV5-1 to TRBJ2-2; possible D gene TRBD1, 6 bases. Germline CDR1 reads SGHRS; CDR2 reads YFSETQ. With 4 bases removed from V and 4 bases from J, the gap between germline ends came to 17 bases. The length of the CDR3 is 16 residues. For the CDR3, the DNA is TGCGCCAGCAGCCTCTCCGGGACATCAAGCACCGGGGAGCTGTTTTTT. This translates into CASSLSGTSSTGELFF.

CDR3 region: CASSPARGRRQEAFF. The CDR3, as DNA: TGCGCCAGCAGCCCGGCGCGGGGCCGTCGACAAGAAGCTTTCTTT. The gene calls are TRBV4-1 and TRBJ1-1; a possible D gene is TRBD1 (5 bases). Trimming cost V 4 bases and J 8 bases, with 20 bases left between them. Germline lookup yields CDR1 MGHRA and CDR2 YSYEKL. This CDR3 spans 15 amino acids.

The chain recombines TRBV28 with TRBJ2-1; 7 nucleotides match TRBD2. V shed 6 bases, J shed 0 bases, and the junction held 5 bases outside the gene matches. Germline V gives CDR1 MDHEN, CDR2 SYDVKM. This CDR3 spans 15 amino acids. Written as DNA, the CDR3 is TGTGCCAGCAGGAACGGGAGGCCCTCCTACAATGAGCAGTTCTTC. Its protein is CASRNGRPSYNEQFF.

The count of this clone is one. This chain uses TRBV20-1 with TRBJ2-3, with D hard to call. The CDR3 contains 11 residues. Trimming stripped 6 bases from V and 0 bases from J, with 4 bases between. CDR1 DFQATT and CDR2 SNEGSKA come from the germline V gene (reference sequence). CDR3 sequence reads: CSAGSTDTQYF. In nucleotides, the CDR3 is TGCAGTGCCGGGAGCACAGATACGCAGTATTTT.

The CDR3, as DNA: TGCGCCAGCAGCAAGACAGGGGATCCTTCTGAAGCTTTCTTT. Translated, it gives CASSKTGDPSEAFF. This chain joins TRBV5-1 and TRBJ1-1, with 8 nucleotides matching TRBD1. The CDR3 spans 14 residues. V lost 4 bases and J lost 6; bases outside the gene matches: 8. Germline-derived CDR1 and CDR2 are SGHRS and YFSETQ.

V is TRBV7-9 and J is TRBJ1-6; D remains unclear. The CDR3 extends over 16 amino acids. Deletions cut 5 bases from V and 0 bases from J, with 11 bases between. Germline V gives CDR1 SEHNR, CDR2 FQNEAQ (reference sequence). Here the CDR3 reads CASSETTVSYNSPLHF. CDR3 bases: TGTGCCAGCAGCGAGACTACGGTCTCCTATAATTCACCCCTCCACTTT.

CDR3 sequence: CASSLSGEAGEQFF. In nucleotides, the CDR3 is TGTGCCAGCAGCTTATCAGGGGAGGCGGGTGAGCAGTTCTTC. This sequence joins TRBV13 and TRBJ2-1, with D possibly called TRBD1 or TRBD2 (6 bases each). The ends were cut back, 2 bases at V and 9 bases at J, with 14 bases in the middle. The CDR3 runs 14 residues. Germline V gives CDR1 PRHDT, CDR2 FYEKMQ (reference sequence). The whole variable domain, filled in from reference TRBV13 and TRBJ2-1, reads AAGVIQSPRHLIKEKRETATLKCYPIPRHDTVYWYQQGPGQDPQFLISFYEKMQSDKGSIPDRFSAQQFSDYHSELNMSSLELGDSALYFCASSLSGEAGEQFFGPGTRLTVL.

This sequence joins TRBV6-5 and TRBJ2-2; 10 nucleotides agree with TRBD1. The CDR3 sequence is 15 residues long. Germline V CDR1 and CDR2: MNHEY, SVGAGI. V shed 6 bases and J 2 bases; nucleotides not matched to a gene: 3. This chain's CDR3 is CASSRQGANTGELFF. CDR3 sequence (DNA): TGTGCCAGCAGCCGACAGGGGGCTAACACCGGGGAGCTGTTTTTT.

The genes are TRBV5-4 and TRBJ2-1; D possibly matches TRBD1 or TRBD2 (5 bases each). V dropped 0 bases and J dropped 4 bases, with 8 bases sitting between them. This CDR3 is built from 14 residues. Per germline, CDR1 SGHNT and CDR2 YYREEE (reference sequence). The CDR3 is CASSLGGIYNEQFF. As DNA, the CDR3 is TGTGCCAGCAGCTTGGGGGGGATTTACAATGAGCAGTTCTTC.

This chain connects TRBV5-5 to TRBJ2-7; D is undetermined. Germline-derived CDR1 and CDR2 are SGHKS and YYEKEE (reference sequence). Trimming took off 0 bases at V and 2 bases at J, with 6 bases between the two ends. The CDR3 is made up of 13 amino acids. The CDR3 bases are TGTGCCAGCAGCTTGGTCAGTCCCTACGAGCAGTACTTC. It specifies CASSLVSPYEQYF.

The CDR3 sequence: CSVLPWTSGTPYEQYF. CDR3 nucleotide sequence: TGCAGCGTTCTACCGTGGACTAGCGGGACCCCCTACGAGCAGTACTTC. The chain carries TRBV29-1 and TRBJ2-7; 12 bases line up with TRBD2. Per germline, CDR1 SQVTM and CDR2 ANQGSEA. The CDR3 totals 16 residues. With V trimmed by 5 bases and J by 2 bases, 10 bases remained unmatched.

The chain carries TRBV7-2 and TRBJ2-1, with D perhaps given as TRBD1 or TRBD2 (5 bases each). The CDR3 contains 16 residues. Trimming took off 3 bases at V and 4 bases at J, with 16 bases between the two ends. CDR1 SGHTA and CDR2 FQGNSA come from the germline V gene. CDR3 nucleotide sequence: TGTGCCAGCAGCTTTACAGGAGCCGAGGGGTACAATGAGCAGTTCTTC. This sequence encodes CASSFTGAEGYNEQFF.